This TCR beta chain was sequenced during a study of cytomegalovirus exposure and HLA in healthy donors. Study-wide context: A previous analysis identified 90 million to 140 million unique TCR beta sequences derived from around 200 million T cells. Study results and limitations: There were some V segments, including TRBV6-2 and TRBV6-3, excluded as indistinguishable.

The PCR used 60 Vbeta and 13 Jbeta primers. The protocol was immunoSEQ multiplex PCR, while the TCRdb copy is restricted to in-frame clones and leaves out a portion. The profile shows over 130,000 clones, 79% of them singletons. Regarding this clone: Its specificity is not known.

Germline V CDR1 and CDR2: LNHDA, SQIVND (reference sequence). This CDR3 has 14 amino acids. Healthy bone marrow donors made up the donor group. Specimen: PBMCs. The V call is TRBV19, the J call TRBJ2-5; D might be TRBD2 (6 bases). The J call could be wrong; TRBJ2-7 is a better fit for the DNA end. The receptor's source is a man aged 45 to 65 in good health and CMV-seropositive. CDR3 sequence reads: CASSLLAEGYEQYF. CDR3 bases: TGTGCCAGTAGTCTCTTAGCGGAGGGTTACGAGCAGTACTTC.